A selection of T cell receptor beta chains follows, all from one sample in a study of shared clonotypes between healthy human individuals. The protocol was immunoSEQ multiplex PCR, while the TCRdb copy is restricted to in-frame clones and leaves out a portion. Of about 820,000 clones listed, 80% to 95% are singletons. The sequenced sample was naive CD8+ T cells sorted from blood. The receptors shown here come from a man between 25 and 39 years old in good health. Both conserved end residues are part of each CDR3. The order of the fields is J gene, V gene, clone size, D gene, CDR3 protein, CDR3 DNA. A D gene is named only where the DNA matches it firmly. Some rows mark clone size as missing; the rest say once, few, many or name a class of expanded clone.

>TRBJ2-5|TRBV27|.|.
CASGRLGETQYF
TGTGCCAGCGGACGCCTAGGGGAGACCCAGTACTTC
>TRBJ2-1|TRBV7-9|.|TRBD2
CASSSPTREANNEQFF
TGTGCCAGCAGCTCCCCTACGCGGGAGGCCAACAATGAGCAGTTCTTC
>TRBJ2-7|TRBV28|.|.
CASSTLGREQYF
TGTGCCAGCAGTACACTGGGTCGCGAGCAGTACTTC
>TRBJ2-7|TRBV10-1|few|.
CASSESPMEGSYEQYF
TGCGCCAGCAGTGAGTCACCCATGGAAGGCTCCTACGAGCAGTACTTC
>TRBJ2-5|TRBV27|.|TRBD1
CASSLFPPTGDETQYF
TGTGCCAGCAGTTTATTCCCCCCGACAGGGGACGAGACCCAGTACTTC
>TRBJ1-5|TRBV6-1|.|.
CASNGPSSAQHF
TGTGCCAGCAACGGACCCAGCTCAGCCCAGCATTTT
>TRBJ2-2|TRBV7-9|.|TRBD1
CASRFRQGIDSGELFF
TGTGCCAGCAGATTTCGACAGGGAATAGATTCCGGGGAGCTGTTTTTT
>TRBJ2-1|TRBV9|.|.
CASSVATSSGNEQFF
TGTGCCAGCAGCGTAGCCACCTCATCGGGCAATGAGCAGTTCTTC
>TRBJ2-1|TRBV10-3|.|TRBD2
CAIRTGTSGRDEQFF
TGTGCCATCAGAACCGGGACTAGCGGGAGGGATGAGCAGTTCTTC
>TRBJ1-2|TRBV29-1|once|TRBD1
CSVGTANNYGYTF
TGCAGCGTCGGGACAGCAAATAACTATGGCTACACCTTC
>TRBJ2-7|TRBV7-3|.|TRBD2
CASSLKTSGNSYEQYF
TGTGCCAGCAGCTTAAAGACTAGCGGAAACTCCTACGAGCAGTACTTC
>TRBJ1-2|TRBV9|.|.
CASSDLYGYTF
TGTGCCAGCAGCGATCTATATGGCTACACCTTC
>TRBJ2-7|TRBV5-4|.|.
CASSTDRNYEQYF
TGTGCCAGCAGCACCGACAGGAACTACGAGCAGTACTTC
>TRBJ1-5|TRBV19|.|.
CATQPDYSNQPQHF
TGTGCCACCCAGCCGGATTATAGCAATCAGCCCCAGCATTTT
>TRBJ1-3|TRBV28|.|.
CASPGGASSGNTIYF
TGTGCCAGCCCCGGGGGGGCGAGCTCTGGAAACACCATATATTTT
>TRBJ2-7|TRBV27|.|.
CASSLSAPYEQYF
TGTGCCAGCAGTTTATCAGCACCCTACGAGCAGTACTTC
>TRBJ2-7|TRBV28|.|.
CASSLTGPGAEQYF
TGTGCCAGCAGCTTGACAGGGCCGGGGGCCGAGCAGTACTTC
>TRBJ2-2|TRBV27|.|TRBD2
CASSLTLAANTGELFF
TGTGCCAGCAGTTTAACGCTAGCGGCGAACACCGGGGAGCTGTTTTTT
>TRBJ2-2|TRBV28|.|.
CASSLKVAGELFF
TGTGCCAGCAGTCTCAAGGTGGCCGGGGAGCTGTTTTTT
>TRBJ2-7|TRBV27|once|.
CASSLSSGHNYEQYF
TGTGCCAGCAGTTTATCGAGCGGGCACAACTACGAGCAGTACTTC
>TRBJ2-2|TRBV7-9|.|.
CASSFNRVGAGELFF
TGTGCCAGCAGCTTTAACAGGGTTGGTGCCGGGGAGCTGTTTTTT
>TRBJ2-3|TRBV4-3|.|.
CASSQSMAASTDTQYF
TGCGCCAGCAGCCAAAGCATGGCGGCTAGCACAGATACGCAGTATTTT
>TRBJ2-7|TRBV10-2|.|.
CASSDPPGEQYF
TGCGCCAGCAGCGACCCGCCGGGTGAGCAGTACTTC
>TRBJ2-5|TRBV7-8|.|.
CASTLTGSETQYF
TGTGCTTCTACTCTGACAGGTTCAGAGACCCAGTACTTC
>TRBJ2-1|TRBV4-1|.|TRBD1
CASSQDMGQGARNEQFF
TGCGCCAGCAGCCAAGATATGGGACAGGGGGCGCGCAATGAGCAGTTCTTC
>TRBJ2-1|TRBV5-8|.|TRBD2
CASSPPAASGVEEQFF
TGTGCCAGCAGCCCCCCCGCGGCTAGCGGGGTTGAAGAGCAGTTCTTC
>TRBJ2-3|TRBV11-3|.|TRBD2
CASSPEGGLASADTQYF
TGTGCCAGCAGCCCCGAAGGGGGACTAGCGTCGGCAGATACGCAGTATTTT
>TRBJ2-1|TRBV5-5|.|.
CASTPRPGTNNEQFF
TGTGCCAGCACCCCCCGTCCGGGCACAAACAATGAGCAGTTCTTC
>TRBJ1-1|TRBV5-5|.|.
CASSFPNTEAFF
TGTGCCAGCAGCTTCCCGAACACTGAAGCTTTCTTT
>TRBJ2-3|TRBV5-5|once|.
CASSPDNGGDTQYF
TGTGCCAGCAGCCCAGATAATGGAGGAGATACGCAGTATTTT
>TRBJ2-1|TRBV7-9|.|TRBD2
CATLAATYNEQFF
TGTGCCACCCTAGCGGCTACCTACAATGAGCAGTTCTTC
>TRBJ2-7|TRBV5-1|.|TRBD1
CASSWTGKGEQYF
TGCGCCAGCAGCTGGACAGGGAAGGGCGAGCAGTACTTC
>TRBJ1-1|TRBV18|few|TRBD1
CASSPRGTGPLATEAFF
TGTGCCAGCTCACCACGCGGGACAGGCCCTTTAGCTACTGAAGCTTTCTTT
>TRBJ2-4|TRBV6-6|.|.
CASSRQLAKNIQYF
TGTGCCAGCAGCCGACAGTTAGCCAAAAACATTCAGTACTTC
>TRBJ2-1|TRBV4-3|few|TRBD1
CASSPKRGTGGNEQFF
TGCGCCAGCAGCCCCAAAAGAGGCACAGGGGGGAATGAGCAGTTCTTC
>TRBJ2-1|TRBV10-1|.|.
CASSPSLVFSDEQFF
TGCGCCAGCAGTCCTAGTCTAGTTTTTTCGGATGAGCAGTTCTTC
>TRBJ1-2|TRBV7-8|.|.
CASSLEGREGGYTF
TGTGCCAGCAGCTTAGAAGGGAGGGAGGGTGGCTACACCTTC
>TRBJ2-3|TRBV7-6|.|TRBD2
CASSLDPASGNPDTQYF
TGTGCCAGCAGCTTAGATCCAGCTAGCGGGAACCCAGATACGCAGTATTTT
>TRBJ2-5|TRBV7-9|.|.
CASSLSLGGRDVSQYF
TGTGCCAGCAGCTTAAGTCTCGGCGGTCGAGATGTGAGCCAGTACTTC
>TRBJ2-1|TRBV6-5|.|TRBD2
CASSVSGGANEQFF
TGTGCCAGCAGTGTCTCGGGGGGGGCTAATGAGCAGTTCTTC
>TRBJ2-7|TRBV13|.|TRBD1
CASSTDRGEQYF
TGTGCCAGCAGTACGGACAGGGGCGAGCAGTACTTC
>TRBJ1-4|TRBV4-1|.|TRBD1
CASSGEATGVWEKLFF
TGCGCCAGCAGCGGGGAAGCGACAGGGGTCTGGGAAAAACTGTTTTTT
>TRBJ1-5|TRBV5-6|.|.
CASSLEAGVQPQHF
TGTGCCAGCAGCTTGGAGGCAGGGGTTCAGCCCCAGCATTTT
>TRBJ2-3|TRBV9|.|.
CASSVERGEDTQYF
TGTGCCAGCAGCGTAGAAAGGGGTGAGGATACGCAGTATTTT
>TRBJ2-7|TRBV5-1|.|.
CASSLGHVYEQYF
TGCGCCAGCAGCTTGGGACACGTATACGAGCAGTACTTC
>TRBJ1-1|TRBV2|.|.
CASSDRDMNTEAFF
TGTGCCAGCAGTGATCGAGACATGAACACTGAAGCTTTCTTT
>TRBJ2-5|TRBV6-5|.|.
CASTSYQEGQETQYF
TGTGCCAGCACCAGTTACCAGGAGGGGCAAGAGACCCAGTACTTC
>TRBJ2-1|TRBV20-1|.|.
CSAIGRSEQFF
TGCAGTGCTATTGGGAGGTCTGAGCAGTTCTTC
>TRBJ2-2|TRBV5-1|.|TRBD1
CASSLDVTGEFGELFF
TGCGCCAGCAGCTTGGATGTGACAGGGGAGTTCGGGGAGCTGTTTTTT
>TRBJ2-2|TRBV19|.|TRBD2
CASSILVWEGTNTGELFF
TGTGCCAGTAGTATTTTGGTTTGGGAGGGTACCAACACCGGGGAGCTGTTTTTT
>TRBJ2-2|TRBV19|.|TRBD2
CASSILAGGTGELFF
TGTGCCAGTAGTATACTAGCGGGTGGGACCGGGGAGCTGTTTTTT
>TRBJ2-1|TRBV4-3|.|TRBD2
CASSPQGTSGNGEQFF
TGCGCCAGCAGCCCCCAAGGGACTAGCGGGAACGGTGAGCAGTTCTTC
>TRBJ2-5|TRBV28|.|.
CASTPGQSAQETQYF
TGTGCCAGCACCCCGGGGCAGTCGGCGCAAGAGACCCAGTACTTC
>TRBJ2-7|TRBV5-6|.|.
CASSFWGGISYEQYF
TGTGCCAGCAGCTTTTGGGGCGGGATCTCCTACGAGCAGTACTTC
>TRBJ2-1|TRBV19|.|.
CASSIEGVYNEQFF
TGTGCCAGTAGTATAGAAGGGGTCTACAATGAGCAGTTCTTC
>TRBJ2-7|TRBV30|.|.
CACKGGDYEQYF
TGTGCCTGCAAGGGGGGGGACTACGAGCAGTACTTC
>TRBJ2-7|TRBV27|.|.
CASRTHSGLSYEQYF
TGTGCCAGCAGAACCCATTCGGGACTCTCCTACGAGCAGTACTTC
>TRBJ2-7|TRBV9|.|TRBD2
CASSGSGRAYEQYF
TGTGCCAGCAGCGGTAGCGGGAGGGCCTACGAGCAGTACTTC